The present entry profiles one T cell receptor (beta chain) with its context. Losses at the gene ends were 0 bases for V and 8 bases for J; bases not matched to a gene: 11. The germline V gene encodes CDR1 SGHRS and CDR2 YFSETQ. The CDR3 runs to 16 residues. Method: immunoSEQ multiplex PCR; TCRdb's copy keeps in-frame clones and lacks some. The sample lists a few million clones, around 92% occurring once. The sample comes from a study of shared clonotypes between healthy human individuals. V gene TRBV5-1 combines with J gene TRBJ2-1; TRBD2 matches 7 bases. The sequence was collected from a man aged 18 to 30 in good health. Some clones in this sample may be carry-over from other donors' samples. The sequenced sample consisted of naive CD4+ T cells from PBMCs. Subset specified: CD45RA+ positively selected. The CDR3 DNA reads as TGCGCCAGCAGCTTGGGACAGACTAGCTTCTCGGATGAGCAGTTCTTC. Amino acid sequence: CASSLGQTSFSDEQFF.